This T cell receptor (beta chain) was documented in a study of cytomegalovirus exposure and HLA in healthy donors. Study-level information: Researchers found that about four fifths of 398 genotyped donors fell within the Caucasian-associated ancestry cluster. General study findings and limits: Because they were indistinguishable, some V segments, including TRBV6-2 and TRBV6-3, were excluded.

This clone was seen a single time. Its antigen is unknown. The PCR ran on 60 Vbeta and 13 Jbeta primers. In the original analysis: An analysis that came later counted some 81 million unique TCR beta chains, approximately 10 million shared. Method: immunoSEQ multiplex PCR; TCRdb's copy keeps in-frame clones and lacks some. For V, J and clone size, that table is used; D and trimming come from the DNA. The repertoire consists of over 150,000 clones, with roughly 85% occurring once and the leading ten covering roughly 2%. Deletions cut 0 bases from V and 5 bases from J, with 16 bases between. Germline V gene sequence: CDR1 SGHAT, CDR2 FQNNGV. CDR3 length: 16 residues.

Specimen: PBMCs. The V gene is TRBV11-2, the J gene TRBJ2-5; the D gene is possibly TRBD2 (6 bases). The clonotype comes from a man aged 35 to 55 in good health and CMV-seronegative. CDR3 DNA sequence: TGTGCCAGCAGCTTAGACGGGGGTGCGCTGTCGGAGACCCAGTACTTC. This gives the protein CASSLDGGALSETQYF.